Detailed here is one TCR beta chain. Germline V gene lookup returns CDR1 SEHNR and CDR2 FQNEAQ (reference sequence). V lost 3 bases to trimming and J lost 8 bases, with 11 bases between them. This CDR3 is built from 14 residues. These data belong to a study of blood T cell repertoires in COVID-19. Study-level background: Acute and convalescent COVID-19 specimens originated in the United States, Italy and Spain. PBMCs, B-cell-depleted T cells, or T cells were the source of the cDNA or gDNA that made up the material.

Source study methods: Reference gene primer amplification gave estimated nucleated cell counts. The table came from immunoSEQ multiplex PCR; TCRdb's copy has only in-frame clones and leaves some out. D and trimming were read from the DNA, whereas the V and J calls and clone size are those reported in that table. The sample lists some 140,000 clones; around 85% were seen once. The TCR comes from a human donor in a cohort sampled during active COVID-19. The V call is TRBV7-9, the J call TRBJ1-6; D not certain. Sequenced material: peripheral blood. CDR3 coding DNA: TGTGCCAGCAGCTTCGGCAGGCCGGATTCACCCCTCCACTTT. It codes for CASSFGRPDSPLHF.